This entry lists 25 T cell receptor beta chains sequenced from one sample in a study of shared clonotypes between healthy human individuals. Generated by immunoSEQ multiplex PCR, the TCRdb table keeps only in-frame clones and is missing some. The table includes around 500,000 clones, around 80% detected once. The specimen was PBMCs. These receptors came from a woman in her thirties or forties in good health. Some clones in this sample may be carry-over from other donors' samples.

As regards this clone: Just one base apart from a much larger clone, this may be a read error. The chain couples TRBV7-9 to TRBJ2-7, with 8 bases fitting TRBD1. J was trimmed by 3 bases and V by 5 bases; bases with no gene match: 0. The V gene's germline CDR1 is SEHNR and CDR2 FQNEAQ (reference sequence). This CDR3 is built from 12 residues. This CDR3 reads CASSDRGYEQYF. As DNA, the CDR3 is TGTGCCAGCAGCGACAGGGGCTACGAGCAGTACTTC.

This clone showed up just a few times. The chain combines TRBV5-6 with TRBJ1-6, with D hard to call. Germline loops: CDR1 SGHDT, CDR2 YYEEEE. Trimming pared 4 bases from V and 7 bases from J, leaving 18 bases between. The CDR3 extends over 16 amino acids. CDR3 nucleotides: TGTGCCAGCAGCCCTAGGGTCAAGGCCGGGAATTCACCCCTCCACTTT. Amino acids: CASSPRVKAGNSPLHF.

The chain has TRBV9 and TRBJ2-7, with TRBD2 identical over 7 bases. The V gene end was trimmed by 0 bases and the J gene end by 4 bases; junction bases not matched to a gene: 7. The length of the CDR3 is 15 residues. Looked up from germline, CDR1 is SGDLS and CDR2 is YYNGEE. Here the CDR3 DNA reads TGTGCCAGCAGCGTAGGGTGGGAGGGCCAATACGAGCAGTACTTC. Translating gives CASSVGWEGQYEQYF.

This clone was seen only a few times. The chain uses TRBV7-9 and TRBJ2-2; 7 nucleotides match TRBD1. This CDR3 region has 16 residues. Trimming took 5 bases from V and 2 from J; bases not matched to a gene: 8. Germline assignment: CDR1 SEHNR and CDR2 FQNEAQ (reference sequence). As DNA, the CDR3 is TGTGCCAGCAGCCATCACAGGGGCGGCAACACCGGGGAGCTGTTTTTT. As protein: CASSHHRGGNTGELFF.

The rearrangement joins TRBV19 to TRBJ1-5; 7 bases match TRBD1. The CDR3 is 14 amino acids. Trimming cost V 4 bases and J 6 bases; bases outside gene matches: 6. The germline V gene encodes CDR1 LNHDA and CDR2 SQIVND (reference sequence). Here the CDR3 reads CASSTGGRVQPQHF. The CDR3, as DNA: TGTGCCAGTAGTACAGGGGGTAGGGTTCAGCCCCAGCATTTT.

The rearrangement links TRBV11-3 to TRBJ1-1, with TRBD1 matching 9 bases. There are 16 residues in the CDR3. The V and J ends lost 5 bases and 4 bases, in that order; junction bases with no gene match: 11. Germline CDR1 and CDR2: SGHNT and YENEEA. CDR3 protein: CASSLGTGTRSTEAFF. In nucleotides, the CDR3 is TGTGCCAGCAGCCTTGGGACAGGGACGAGGAGCACTGAAGCTTTCTTT.

The gene calls are TRBV21-1 and TRBJ2-3; the table calls TRBD1, which could not be checked here. TRBV21-1 constitutes a pseudogene. The length of the CDR3 is 16 residues. CDR3 sequence reads: CASSSKCDRPYYTQYF. The CDR3, as DNA: TGTGCCAGCAGCTCAAAGTGTGACAGGCCTTATTATACGCAGTATTTT.

The chain couples TRBV6-5 to TRBJ2-7; tentatively, D is TRBD1 or TRBD2 (5 bases each). This CDR3 comprises 14 residues. Germline V lookup: CDR1 MNHEY, CDR2 SVGAGI. V dropped 5 bases and J dropped 2 bases, with 13 bases sitting between them. The CDR3 DNA is TGTGCCAGCAGTATGCCCAGGGACCCCTACGAGCAGTACTTC. This codes for CASSMPRDPYEQYF.

The V call is TRBV30, the J call TRBJ2-5; the match to TRBD2 covers 7 bases. CDR1 and CDR2 (germline): GTSNPN, SVGIG (reference sequence). The CDR3 runs 16 residues. J lost 8 bases, V lost 0 bases, and 15 bases had no gene match. CDR3 sequence reads: CAWSVPGGRRGGTQYF. The CDR3 DNA follows: TGTGCCTGGAGTGTACCTGGAGGCCGTCGCGGGGGAACCCAGTACTTC.

This sequence joins TRBV28 and TRBJ2-7; D is perhaps TRBD1 (5 bases). Per germline, CDR1 MDHEN and CDR2 SYDVKM. The ends were cut back, 7 bases at V and 2 bases at J, with 12 bases in the middle. This CDR3 region has 13 residues. The CDR3 region is CASIDDRTYEQYF. In nucleotides, the CDR3 is TGTGCCAGCATCGACGACAGAACCTACGAGCAGTACTTC.

The chain recombines TRBV7-3 with TRBJ1-3; no clear D. The assigned J gene may be wrong: the sequence end matches TRBJ2-2 better. The CDR3 has 13 amino acids. Germline V lookup: CDR1 SGHTA, CDR2 FQGTGA. The chain's CDR3 is CASSYIQSGELFF. The CDR3 nucleotides read TGTGCCAGCAGCTATATACAGAGCGGGGAGCTGTTTTTT.

This chain joins TRBV18 and TRBJ1-5; 10 positions match TRBD1. CDR1 and CDR2 (germline): KGHSH, LQKENI. Unmatched junction bases numbered 4, after V lost 3 bases and J lost 5 bases. There are 15 residues in the CDR3. The CDR3 coding sequence is TGTGCCAGCTCACCCGGGACAGGGGAGGATCAGCCCCAGCATTTT. Residues: CASSPGTGEDQPQHF.

J is TRBJ2-7 and V is TRBV6-5; 9 nucleotides line up with TRBD2. The CDR3 has 14 amino acids. The V and J ends lost 4 bases and 6 bases, in that order; junction bases with no gene match: 7. The germline gives CDR1 MNHEY, CDR2 SVGAGI. The CDR3 sequence: CASSSPGLATEQYF. CDR3 bases: TGTGCCAGCAGTTCCCCGGGACTAGCAACCGAGCAGTACTTC.

The chain joins TRBV9 to TRBJ2-5; D is undetermined. The germline V and J ends were trimmed by 1 base and 1 base, with 14 bases remaining between them. The CDR3 runs 16 residues. CDR1 and CDR2 from the germline V gene are SGDLS and YYNGEE. The CDR3 nucleotides are TGTGCCAGCAGCGTAAAGGCAGACCCTCGCCAAGAGACCCAGTACTTC. Protein sequence: CASSVKADPRQETQYF.

The CDR3 DNA reads TGTGCCAGCAGCTGGGGGCGGGGGACCGATACGCAGTATTTT. Residues: CASSWGRGTDTQYF. This chain connects TRBV5-4 to TRBJ2-3; a weak D match, TRBD2 (7 bases). The CDR3 length is 14 residues. Germline values: CDR1 SGHNT, CDR2 YYREEE (reference sequence). Trimming took 3 bases from V and 6 from J, leaving 14 bases between them. Based on the CDR3 plus reference TRBV5-4 and TRBJ2-3, the full variable domain is ETGVTQSPTHLIKTRGQQVTLRCSSQSGHNTVSWYQQALGQGPQFIFQYYREEENGRGNFPPRFSGLQFPNYSSELNVNALELDDSALYLCASSWGRGTDTQYFGPGTRLTVL.

The chain carries TRBV7-8 and TRBJ2-7; weak D call: TRBD1 (7 bases). The CDR3 is made up of 16 amino acids. Germline CDR1 reads SGHVS; CDR2 reads FQNEAQ. Trimming took 1 base from V and 2 from J, leaving 15 bases between them. The CDR3 bases are TGTGCCAGCAGCTTAGTGGCGGGACAGCTTCCCTACGAGCAGTACTTC. It yields the protein CASSLVAGQLPYEQYF.

This chain connects TRBV10-3 to TRBJ1-1; D gene unclear. Deletions cut 0 bases from V and 1 base from J, with 6 bases between. CDR3 size: 14 residues. Germline lookup yields CDR1 ENHRY and CDR2 SYGVKD. This chain's CDR3 is CAISESGWNTEAFF. The CDR3, as DNA: TGTGCCATCAGTGAGTCGGGCTGGAACACTGAAGCTTTCTTT.

In its sample, this clone was seen a few times. The V call is TRBV30, the J call TRBJ2-7; no reliable D call. CDR3 length equals 12 residues. V lost 2 bases and J 2 bases, leaving 7 bases between the germline ends. Germline loops: CDR1 GTSNPN, CDR2 SVGIG (reference sequence). The CDR3 sequence is CAWSSTPYEQYF. The CDR3 DNA reads as TGTGCCTGGAGTTCAACACCCTACGAGCAGTACTTC.

The rearrangement links TRBV18 to TRBJ2-5; the D gene is possibly TRBD1 (8 bases). Germline assignment: CDR1 KGHSH and CDR2 LQKENI. CDR3 length equals 15 residues. The germline V and J ends were trimmed by 4 bases and 4 bases, with 16 bases remaining between them. The CDR3 DNA reads TGTGCCAGCTCACAACCGACAGGGGAGGGAGAGACCCAGTACTTC. Its protein product is CASSQPTGEGETQYF.

This chain uses TRBV27 with TRBJ2-7; 8 bases are a match to TRBD2. The CDR3 contains 15 residues. J was trimmed by 4 bases and V by 5 bases; bases with no gene match: 10. CDR1 MNHEY and CDR2 SMNVEV come from the germline V gene (reference sequence). DNA of the CDR3: TGTGCCAGCAGTCTCACTAGCGGAAGAACGTACGAGCAGTACTTC. As protein: CASSLTSGRTYEQYF.

The rearrangement links TRBV7-2 to TRBJ1-2; D perhaps matches TRBD1 (5 bases). The V gene's germline CDR1 is SGHTA and CDR2 FQGNSA. The CDR3 totals 12 residues. V was cut by 5 bases and J by 4 bases, with 8 bases left in between. CDR3 DNA: TGTGCCAGCAGCCCCCAGGGCTATGGCTACACCTTC. As protein: CASSPQGYGYTF.

The genes are TRBV2 and TRBJ1-2; 9 bases match TRBD1. CDR3 size: 13 residues. Trimming took 6 bases from V and 2 from J; bases not matched to a gene: 1. Germline values: CDR1 SNHLY, CDR2 FYNNEI. CDR3 DNA sequence: TGTGCCAGCAGGGGACAGGGCAACTATGGCTACACCTTC. It is translated as CASRGQGNYGYTF.

This rearrangement joins TRBV19 to TRBJ1-4; D unclear. Germline V gene lookup returns CDR1 LNHDA and CDR2 SQIVND (reference sequence). The CDR3 loop spans 15 amino acids. Trimming took off 7 bases at V and 4 bases at J, with 16 bases between the two ends. The CDR3 coding sequence is TGTGCCAGTACCCCAAGACCTGGAGTTAATGAAAAACTGTTTTTT. Amino acids: CASTPRPGVNEKLFF.

The table lists this clone with many counts. The chain employs TRBV29-1 and TRBJ2-5; TRBD2 matches at 14 bases. The CDR3 extends over 16 amino acids. From germline, CDR1 is SQVTM and CDR2 ANQGSEA. V lost 5 bases to trimming and J lost 1 base; unmatched junction nucleotides: 6. The CDR3 sequence is CSVWTSGRPRQETQYF. In DNA, the CDR3 is TGCAGCGTTTGGACTAGCGGGAGGCCTCGCCAAGAGACCCAGTACTTC.

V gene TRBV7-8 combines with J gene TRBJ2-7; D might be TRBD2 (6 bases). V lost 2 bases and J 0 bases, leaving 14 bases between the germline ends. The CDR3 consists of 16 residues. Germline values: CDR1 SGHVS, CDR2 FQNEAQ. CDR3 DNA sequence: TGTGCCAGCAGCTTACGCGGGACGGCAAACTCCTACGAGCAGTACTTC. Its translation is CASSLRGTANSYEQYF. The entire variable domain, with the rest obtained from reference TRBV7-8 and TRBJ2-7, is as follows: GAGVSQSPRYKVAKRGQDVALRCDPISGHVSLFWYQQALGQGPEFLTYFQNEAQLDKSGLPSDRFFAERPEGSVSTLKIQRTQQEDSAVYLCASSLRGTANSYEQYFGPGTRLTVT.